This T cell receptor beta chain emerged from a study of blood T cell repertoires in COVID-19. Study-level information: From T cells, B-cell-depleted T cells, or PBMCs came the material, which was cDNA or gDNA.

Some clones are missing from TCRdb's copy, which holds only in-frame ones; the method was immunoSEQ multiplex PCR. The sample records around 500,000 clones, 88% being singletons. Trimming took 1 base from V and 10 from J, leaving 20 bases between them. The CDR3 consists of 16 residues. CDR1 is SNHLY and CDR2 is FYNNEI in the germline V gene. The rearrangement links TRBV2 to TRBJ2-4; TRBD2 might be the D (5 bases). The receptor's source is a woman in her 40s who had recovered from COVID-19. Material: PBMCs or T cells enriched from blood (not recorded which). CDR3 region: CASSEGLSSPKIIQYF. CDR3 DNA: TGTGCCAGCAGTGAAGGGTTGTCTAGCCCGAAGATAATTCAGTACTTC.